One sample yielded the 7 T cell receptor beta chains listed below, sequenced in a study of blood T cells in healthy people across ages. A J-beta primer mix and a sample-barcoded 5' primer were used in a second PCR of about 7 to 12 cycles. Via MiXCR, TCRdb re-called the 5' RACE reads, giving one row per CDR3 protein. The sample contains just under 750,000 distinct CDR3 sequences, 20% to 25% of which appear only once. The sequenced sample consisted of blood. These receptor sequences come from a man aged 70 or older in good health.

This chain joins TRBV20-1 and TRBJ2-3; D is perhaps TRBD1 or TRBD2 (6 bases each). V shed 2 bases and J shed 3 bases, with 12 bases lying between them. CDR3 length: 14 residues. CDR1 and CDR2 (germline): DFQATT, SNEGSKA (reference sequence). CDR3 sequence reads: CSARNGGGTDTQYF. The CDR3 DNA is TGCAGTGCTAGAAACGGGGGCGGTACAGATACGCAGTATTTT.

The rearrangement joins TRBV6-4 to TRBJ1-1; 7 positions match TRBD1. Germline values: CDR1 MRHNA, CDR2 SNTAGT. Trimming cost V 3 bases and J 3 bases; bases outside gene matches: 4. The CDR3 runs to 14 residues. The CDR3 region is CASSDTDRDTEAFF. CDR3 nucleotide sequence: TGTGCCAGCAGTGATACTGACAGGGACACTGAAGCTTTCTTT.

This clonotype has more than one count but fewer than ten. The V gene is TRBV20-1, the J gene TRBJ2-3; D gene unclear. Trimming took off 4 bases at V and 4 bases at J, with 9 bases between the two ends. Per the germline V gene, CDR1 is DFQATT and CDR2 is SNEGSKA (reference sequence). The CDR3 is made up of 12 amino acids. In DNA form, the CDR3 reads TGCAGTGCTATGAAGCAGGCAGATACGCAGTATTTT. This gives the protein CSAMKQADTQYF.

The chain recombines TRBV7-9 with TRBJ1-2, with D hard to call. The CDR3 runs to 14 residues. Germline V lookup: CDR1 SEHNR, CDR2 FQNEAQ (reference sequence). Between the trimmed V and J ends, which lost 2 bases and 2 bases, there was a span of 9 bases. The CDR3 here is CASSLLRQNYGYTF. The CDR3 coding sequence is TGTGCCAGCAGCTTATTACGGCAGAACTATGGCTACACCTTC. The whole variable domain, remainder taken from reference TRBV7-9 and TRBJ1-2, is DTGVSQNPRHKITKRGQNVTFRCDPISEHNRLYWYRQTLGQGPEFLTYFQNEAQLEKSRLLSDRFSAERPKGSFSTLEIQRTEQGDSAMYLCASSLLRQNYGYTFGSGTRLTVV.

The rearrangement joins TRBV7-2 to TRBJ2-5; 8 nucleotides line up with TRBD2. This CDR3 spans 14 amino acids. The V and J ends lost 5 bases and 5 bases, in that order; junction bases with no gene match: 7. Germline assignment: CDR1 SGHTA and CDR2 FQGNSA. The CDR3 region is CASSRASGGETQYF. The CDR3 nucleotides are TGTGCCAGCAGCCGGGCCTCGGGAGGGGAGACCCAGTACTTC.

The table lists this clonotype with a count of one. The chain employs TRBV5-4 and TRBJ2-1; D gene ambiguous. V was pared by 6 bases and J by 8 bases, with 15 bases between. Germline V gene lookup returns CDR1 SGHNT and CDR2 YYREEE (reference sequence). CDR3 size: 13 residues. The CDR3 region is CASTAEFGHEQFF. CDR3 in DNA: TGTGCCAGCACCGCGGAGTTTGGACATGAGCAGTTCTTC.

In this sample, this clonotype turned up a few times. The chain combines TRBV5-1 with TRBJ1-2; D unresolved. The germline gives CDR1 SGHRS, CDR2 YFSETQ. The ends were cut back, 3 bases at V and 0 bases at J, with 12 bases in the middle. The CDR3 runs 15 residues. As DNA, the CDR3 is TGCGCCAGCAGCTCGGACCCCATGGCTAACTATGGCTACACCTTC. Translating it yields CASSSDPMANYGYTF.